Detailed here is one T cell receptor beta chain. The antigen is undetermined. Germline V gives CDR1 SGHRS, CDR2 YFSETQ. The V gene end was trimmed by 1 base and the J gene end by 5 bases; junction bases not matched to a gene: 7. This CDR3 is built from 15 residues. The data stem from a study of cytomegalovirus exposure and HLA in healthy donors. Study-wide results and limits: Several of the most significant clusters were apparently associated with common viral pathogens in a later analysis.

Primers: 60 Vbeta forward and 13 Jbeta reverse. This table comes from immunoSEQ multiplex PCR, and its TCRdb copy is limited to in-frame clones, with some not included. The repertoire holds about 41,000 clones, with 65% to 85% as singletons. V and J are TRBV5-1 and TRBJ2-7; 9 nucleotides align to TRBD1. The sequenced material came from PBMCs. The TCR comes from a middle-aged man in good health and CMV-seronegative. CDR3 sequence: CASSLWGQGGDEQYF. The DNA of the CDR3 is TGCGCCAGCAGCTTGTGGGGACAGGGTGGGGACGAGCAGTACTTC.